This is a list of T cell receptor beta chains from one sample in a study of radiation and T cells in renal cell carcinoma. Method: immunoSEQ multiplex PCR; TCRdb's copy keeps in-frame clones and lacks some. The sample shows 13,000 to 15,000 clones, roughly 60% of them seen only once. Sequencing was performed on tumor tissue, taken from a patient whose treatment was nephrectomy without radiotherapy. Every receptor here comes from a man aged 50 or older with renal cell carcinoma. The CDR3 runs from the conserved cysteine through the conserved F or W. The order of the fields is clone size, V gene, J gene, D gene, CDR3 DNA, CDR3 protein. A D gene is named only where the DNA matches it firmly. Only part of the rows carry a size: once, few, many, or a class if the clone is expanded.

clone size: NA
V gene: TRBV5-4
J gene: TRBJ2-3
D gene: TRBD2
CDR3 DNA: TGTGCCAGCAGCTTCCGGGGGGGGGCCTCAGATACGCAGTATTTT
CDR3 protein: CASSFRGGASDTQYF

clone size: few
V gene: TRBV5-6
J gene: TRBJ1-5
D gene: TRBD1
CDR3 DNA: TGTGCCAGCAGCTTAATGACAGGGCCCAGCAATCAGCCCCAGCATTTT
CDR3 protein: CASSLMTGPSNQPQHF

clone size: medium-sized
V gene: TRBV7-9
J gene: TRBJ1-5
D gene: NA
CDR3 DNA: TGTGCCAGCAGCCCCCCAGGGAATAGCAATCAGCCCCAGCATTTT
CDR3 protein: CASSPPGNSNQPQHF

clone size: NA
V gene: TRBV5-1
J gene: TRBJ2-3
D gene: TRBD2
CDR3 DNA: TGCGCCAGCAGCTTTGGCGGGGGGGCCCCTTCGCAGTATTTT
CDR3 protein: CASSFGGGAPSQYF

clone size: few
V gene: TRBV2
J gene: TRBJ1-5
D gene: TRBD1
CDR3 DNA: TGTGCCAGCAGGGGACAGGGGGCCCTTCAGCCCCAGCATTTT
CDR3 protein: CASRGQGALQPQHF

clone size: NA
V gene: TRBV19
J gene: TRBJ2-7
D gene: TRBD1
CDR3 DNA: TGTGCCAGTAGTATGGATTACAGGGGAATCAACGAGCAGTACTTC
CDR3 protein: CASSMDYRGINEQYF

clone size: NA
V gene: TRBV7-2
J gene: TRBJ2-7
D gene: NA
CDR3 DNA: TGTGCCAGCAGCTTAACCGGGTCCTCCTCCTACGAGCAGTACTTC
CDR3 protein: CASSLTGSSSYEQYF

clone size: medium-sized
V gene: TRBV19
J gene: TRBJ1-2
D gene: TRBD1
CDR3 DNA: TGTGCCAGTAGTATAGATCACCAGACAGGGAAGGCTTATGGCTACACCTTC
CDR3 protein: CASSIDHQTGKAYGYTF

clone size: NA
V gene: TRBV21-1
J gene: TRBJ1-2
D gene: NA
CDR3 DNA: TGTGCCAGCAGCAAGATCCCGAGTGCAACCCCCTATGGCTACACCTTC
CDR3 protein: CASSKIPSATPYGYTF

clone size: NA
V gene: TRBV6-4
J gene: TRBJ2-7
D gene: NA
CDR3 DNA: TGTGCCAGCATGGCCGCGGGGAGGTTCGACGAGCAGTACTTC
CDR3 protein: CASMAAGRFDEQYF

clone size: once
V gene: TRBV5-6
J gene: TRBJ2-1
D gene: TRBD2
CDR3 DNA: TGTGCCAGCAGCTTGTCCGGGACTAGCGGGGATGAGCAGTTCTTC
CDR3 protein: CASSLSGTSGDEQFF

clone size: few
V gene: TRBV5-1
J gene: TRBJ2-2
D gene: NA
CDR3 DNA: TGCGCCAGCAGCTTTTTAGCAGGCACCGGGGAGCTGTTTTTT
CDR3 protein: CASSFLAGTGELFF

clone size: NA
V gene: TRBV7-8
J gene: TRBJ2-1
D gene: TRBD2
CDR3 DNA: TGTGCCAGCAGCCCAAGGGCCGGGACTAGGGGCCTTTGGGAGCAGTTCTTC
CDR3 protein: CASSPRAGTRGLWEQFF

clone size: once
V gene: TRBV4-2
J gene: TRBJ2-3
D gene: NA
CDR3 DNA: TGTGCCAGCAGCCAAGATCACCGGGCGGGGAGCACAGATACGCAGTATTTT
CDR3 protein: CASSQDHRAGSTDTQYF